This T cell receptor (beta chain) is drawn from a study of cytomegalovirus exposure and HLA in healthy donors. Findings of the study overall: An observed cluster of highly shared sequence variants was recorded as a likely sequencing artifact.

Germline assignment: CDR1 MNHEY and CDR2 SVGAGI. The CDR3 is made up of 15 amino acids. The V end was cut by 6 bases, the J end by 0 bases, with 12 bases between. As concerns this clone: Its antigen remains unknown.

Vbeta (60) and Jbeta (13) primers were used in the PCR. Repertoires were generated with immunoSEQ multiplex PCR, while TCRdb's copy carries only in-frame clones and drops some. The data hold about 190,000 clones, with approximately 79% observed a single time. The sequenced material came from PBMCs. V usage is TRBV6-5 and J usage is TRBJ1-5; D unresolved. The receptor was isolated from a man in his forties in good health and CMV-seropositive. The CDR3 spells CASSRTGDSNQPQHF. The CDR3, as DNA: TGTGCCAGCAGCCGGACCGGGGATAGCAATCAGCCCCAGCATTTT.